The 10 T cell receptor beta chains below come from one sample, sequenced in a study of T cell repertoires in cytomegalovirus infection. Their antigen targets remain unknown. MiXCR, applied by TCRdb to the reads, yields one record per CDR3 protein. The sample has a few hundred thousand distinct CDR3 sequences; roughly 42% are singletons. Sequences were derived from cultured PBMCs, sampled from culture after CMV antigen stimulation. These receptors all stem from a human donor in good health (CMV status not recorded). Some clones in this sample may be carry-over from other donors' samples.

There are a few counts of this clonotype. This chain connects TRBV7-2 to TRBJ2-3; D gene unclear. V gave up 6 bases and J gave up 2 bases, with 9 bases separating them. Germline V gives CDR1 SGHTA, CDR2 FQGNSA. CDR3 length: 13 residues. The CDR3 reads CASSRWLTDTQYF. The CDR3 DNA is TGTGCCAGCAGTCGGTGGCTCACAGATACGCAGTATTTT.

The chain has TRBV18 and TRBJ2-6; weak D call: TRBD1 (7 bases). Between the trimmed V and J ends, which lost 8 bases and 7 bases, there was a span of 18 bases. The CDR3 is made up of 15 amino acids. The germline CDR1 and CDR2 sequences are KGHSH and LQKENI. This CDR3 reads CASHQGGFGANVLTF. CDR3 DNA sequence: TGTGCCAGCCACCAGGGGGGATTCGGAGCCAACGTCCTGACTTTC.

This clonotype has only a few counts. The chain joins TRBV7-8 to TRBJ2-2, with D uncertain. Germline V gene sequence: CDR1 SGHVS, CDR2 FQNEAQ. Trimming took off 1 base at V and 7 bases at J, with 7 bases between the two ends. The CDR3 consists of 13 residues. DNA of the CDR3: TGTGCCAGCAGCTTAGAGGGCGGCGGGGAGCTGTTTTTT. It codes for CASSLEGGGELFF.

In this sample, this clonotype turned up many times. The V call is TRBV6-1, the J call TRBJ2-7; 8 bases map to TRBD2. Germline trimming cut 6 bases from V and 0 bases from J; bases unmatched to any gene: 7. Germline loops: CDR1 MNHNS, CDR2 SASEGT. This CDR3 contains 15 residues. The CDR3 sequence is CASRPKRGSSYEQYF. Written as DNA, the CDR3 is TGTGCCAGCAGGCCGAAGCGGGGGAGCTCCTACGAGCAGTACTTC.

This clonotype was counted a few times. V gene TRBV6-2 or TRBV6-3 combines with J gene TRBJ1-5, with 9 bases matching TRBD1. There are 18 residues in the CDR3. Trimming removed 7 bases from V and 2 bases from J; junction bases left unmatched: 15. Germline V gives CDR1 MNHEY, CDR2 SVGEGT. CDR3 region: CASTSHGTGFNGNQPQHF. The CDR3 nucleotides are TGTGCCAGCACCTCCCATGGGACAGGGTTTAATGGCAATCAGCCCCAGCATTTT.

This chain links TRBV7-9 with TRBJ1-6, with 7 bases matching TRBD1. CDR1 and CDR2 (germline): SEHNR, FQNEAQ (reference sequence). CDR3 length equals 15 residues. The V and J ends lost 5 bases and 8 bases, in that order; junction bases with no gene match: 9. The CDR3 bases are TGTGCCAGCAGCCCCAACCGGGACAGTTATTCACCCCTCCACTTT. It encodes CASSPNRDSYSPLHF.

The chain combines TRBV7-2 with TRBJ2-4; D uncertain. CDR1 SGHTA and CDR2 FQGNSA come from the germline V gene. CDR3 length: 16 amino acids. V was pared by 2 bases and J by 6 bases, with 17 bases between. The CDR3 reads CASSLSSGSRRNIQYF. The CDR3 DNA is TGTGCCAGCAGCTTATCGTCGGGCAGCCGGCGAAACATTCAGTACTTC.

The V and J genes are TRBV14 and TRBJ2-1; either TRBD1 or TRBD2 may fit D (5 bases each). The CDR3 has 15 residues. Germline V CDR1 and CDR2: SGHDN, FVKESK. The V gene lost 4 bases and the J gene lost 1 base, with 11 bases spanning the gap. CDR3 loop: CASSLGVWSYNEQFF. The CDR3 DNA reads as TGTGCCAGCAGCCTGGGGGTTTGGTCCTACAATGAGCAGTTCTTC.

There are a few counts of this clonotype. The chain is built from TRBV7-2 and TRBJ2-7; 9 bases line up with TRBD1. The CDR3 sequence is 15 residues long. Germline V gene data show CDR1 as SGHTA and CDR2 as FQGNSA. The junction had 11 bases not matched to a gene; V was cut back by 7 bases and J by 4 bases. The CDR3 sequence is CASNPGTGSPYEQYF. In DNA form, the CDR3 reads TGTGCCAGCAACCCCGGGACAGGGTCACCATACGAGCAGTACTTC.

CDR3: CASSLAGSGSYGYTF. CDR3 DNA: TGCGCCAGCAGCTTGGCCGGCAGCGGATCCTATGGCTACACCTTC. This chain links TRBV5-1 with TRBJ1-2; D is ambiguous. V lost 0 bases, J lost 4 bases, and 13 bases lay in between. The length of the CDR3 is 15 residues. Germline assignment: CDR1 SGHRS and CDR2 YFSETQ. Supplemented by reference TRBV5-1 and TRBJ1-2, the full variable domain reads KAGVTQTPRYLIKTRGQQVTLSCSPISGHRSVSWYQQTPGQGLQFLFEYFSETQRNKGNFPGRFSGRQFSNSRSEMNVSTLELGDSALYLCASSLAGSGSYGYTFGSGTRLTVV.